Below, 32 T cell receptor beta chains from the same sample are listed, as sequenced in a study of post-analysis software for immune sequencing data. Broader study findings: Elevated frequency relative to controls characterized four or five TRBV segments in patients, TRBV5-6, TRBV5-1 and TRBV20-1 among them.

cDNA libraries of TCR beta carried unique molecular identifiers. In TCRdb, the PCR reads were re-called with MiXCR into one record per CDR3 protein. This sample has fewer than 600,000 distinct CDR3 sequences, with around 40% found just once. Antigens of these TCRs are unknown. The source material was blood. The receptors shown here come from a girl aged 10 to 17 with multiple sclerosis.

This sequence joins TRBV7-9 and TRBJ2-1; D is tentatively TRBD1 or TRBD2 (5 bases each). V was shortened by 1 base and J by 4 bases, with 11 bases between the two germline ends. Per germline, CDR1 SEHNR and CDR2 FQNEAQ (reference sequence). This CDR3 contains 15 residues. The CDR3 bases are TGTGCCAGCAGCTTAGGAGGGGCGGAGTACAATGAGCAGTTCTTC. Residues: CASSLGGAEYNEQFF.

This clonotype was counted only a few times. The genes are TRBV7-9 and TRBJ1-1, with D perhaps matching TRBD1 (6 bases). The V gene's germline CDR1 is SEHNR and CDR2 FQNEAQ (reference sequence). The CDR3 loop spans 15 amino acids. V lost 3 bases to trimming and J lost 4 bases, with 15 bases between them. Here the CDR3 reads CASSLPLGASTEAFF. The CDR3 DNA is TGTGCCAGCAGCTTGCCCCTGGGGGCTAGCACTGAAGCTTTCTTT.

This chain links TRBV10-3 with TRBJ2-1, with 7 nucleotides matching TRBD1. Germline assignment: CDR1 ENHRY and CDR2 SYGVKD. V dropped 5 bases and J dropped 5; count of bases not matched to a gene: 15. The CDR3 extends over 17 amino acids. CDR3 region: CAISLAGGKRLDNEQFF. CDR3 nucleotides: TGTGCCATCAGTCTGGCAGGGGGAAAACGGCTGGACAATGAGCAGTTCTTC.

The sample holds a few counts of this clonotype. The genes are TRBV5-1 and TRBJ2-7; the match to TRBD2 covers 10 bases. There are 18 residues in the CDR3. The V and J ends lost 1 base and 1 base, in that order; junction bases with no gene match: 11. Germline values: CDR1 SGHRS, CDR2 YFSETQ. The DNA for the CDR3 is TGCGCCAGCAGCTTGTTGGCAGGGGGGACTAGCGAGTCCTACGAGCAGTACTTC. Its protein is CASSLLAGGTSESYEQYF.

The chain links TRBV20-1 to TRBJ2-4, with D tentatively TRBD2 (6 bases). The end of the DNA is better explained by TRBJ2-7, so the J call may be wrong. The CDR3 covers 14 residues. CDR1 and CDR2 (germline): DFQATT, SNEGSKA (reference sequence). The CDR3 reads CSAEWEDIAYEQYF. The CDR3 DNA is TGCAGTGCGGAGTGGGAGGATATCGCCTACGAGCAGTACTTC.

The sample holds a few counts of this clonotype. V gene TRBV7-2 combines with J gene TRBJ1-2; TRBD1 agrees at 7 bases. CDR3 length: 15 residues. The ends lost 5 bases at V and 4 bases at J; junction bases unmatched: 10. Germline CDR1 is SGHTA and CDR2 is FQGNSA. The CDR3 DNA reads TGTGCCAGCAGCCGAGTCGCGGACAGGCTCTATGGCTACACCTTC. This gives the protein CASSRVADRLYGYTF.

This chain links TRBV2 with TRBJ2-1, with 7 nucleotides matching TRBD1. The closer fit of TRBJ2-7 to the DNA end suggests the J call may be wrong. CDR3 length: 16 residues. Looked up from germline, CDR1 is SNHLY and CDR2 is FYNNEI. The CDR3 coding sequence is TGTGCCAGCAGTGCTTTGACAGGGAGCTCCTACAATGAGCAGTACTTC. Encoded protein: CASSALTGSSYNEQYF.

This clonotype was observed a single time. This sequence joins TRBV24-1 and TRBJ2-5; a weak D match, TRBD1 (5 bases). The CDR3 covers 15 residues. Germline loops: CDR1 KGHDR, CDR2 SFDVKD. Trimming left V 4 bases short and J 1 base short, with 12 bases between. Here the CDR3 DNA reads TGTGCCACCAGTGAACCTCAGGGTGGCCAAGAGACCCAGTACTTC. It yields the protein CATSEPQGGQETQYF.

This rearrangement joins TRBV7-2 to TRBJ1-2; 8 bases line up with TRBD1. The germline V gene encodes CDR1 SGHTA and CDR2 FQGNSA. J was trimmed by 8 bases and V by 1 base; bases with no gene match: 9. The CDR3 extends over 15 amino acids. CDR3 in DNA: TGTGCCAGCAGCTTAGGTACAGACAGGGGTGCCGGCTACACCTTC. It is translated as CASSLGTDRGAGYTF.

This clonotype was seen a few times. The chain joins TRBV12-3 or TRBV12-4 to TRBJ1-4, with 7 bases fitting TRBD1. The CDR3 runs 17 residues. With V trimmed by 3 bases and J by 2 bases, 9 bases remained unmatched. CDR3 protein: CASSFSVRGNTNEKLFF. The DNA for the CDR3 is TGTGCCAGCAGTTTTAGTGTCAGGGGGAACACTAATGAAAAACTGTTTTTT.

This clonotype showed up just a few times. The chain recombines TRBV24-1 with TRBJ2-1; 15 bases align to TRBD2. The CDR3 totals 15 residues. The V gene's germline CDR1 is KGHDR and CDR2 SFDVKD. Losses at the gene ends were 4 bases for V and 9 bases for J; bases not matched to a gene: 3. CDR3 coding DNA: TGTGCCACCAGTGACCTGGGACTAGCGGGAGGTGAGCAGTTCTTC. As protein: CATSDLGLAGGEQFF.

The chain couples TRBV7-2 to TRBJ2-3; 11 bases fit TRBD2. Germline-derived CDR1 and CDR2 are SGHTA and FQGNSA. With V trimmed by 5 bases and J by 4 bases, 5 bases remained unmatched. CDR3 size: 15 residues. The DNA for the CDR3 is TGTGCCAGCAGCGTGACTAGCGGGGTCGCAGATACGCAGTATTTT. Residues: CASSVTSGVADTQYF.

The chain has TRBV5-6 and TRBJ2-3; 8 nucleotides match TRBD2. The CDR3 covers 15 residues. Germline V gene data show CDR1 as SGHDT and CDR2 as YYEEEE. V shed 5 bases, J shed 3 bases, and the junction held 8 bases outside the gene matches. The CDR3 spells CASSYAGGMTDTQYF. CDR3 DNA sequence: TGTGCCAGCAGTTATGCGGGGGGCATGACAGATACGCAGTATTTT.

The rearrangement joins TRBV21-1 to TRBJ1-5; TRBD1 is the table's D call, not checked against the DNA. TRBV21-1 is designated a pseudogene. CDR3 length: 19 amino acids. Here the CDR3 DNA reads TGTGCCAGCAGCAAAGCCAATCCTACGCGGCCCGGACAAAATCAGCCCCAGCATTTT. Amino acid sequence: CASSKANPTRPGQNQPQHF.

The V call is TRBV27, the J call TRBJ2-5, with D uncertain. The CDR3 covers 14 residues. Per the germline V gene, CDR1 is MNHEY and CDR2 is SMNVEV (reference sequence). The V end was cut by 8 bases, the J end by 0 bases, with 13 bases between. Here the CDR3 reads CASLFDQNQETQYF. The CDR3 nucleotides read TGTGCCAGCCTTTTTGACCAGAACCAAGAGACCCAGTACTTC.

This clonotype was detected many times. The V gene is TRBV20-1, the J gene TRBJ2-5; D perhaps matches TRBD1 (6 bases). Per germline, CDR1 DFQATT and CDR2 SNEGSKA (reference sequence). This CDR3 spans 13 amino acids. The V gene lost 5 bases and the J gene lost 2 bases, with 12 bases spanning the gap. The CDR3 reads CSAYMDRQETQYF. As DNA, the CDR3 is TGCAGTGCTTACATGGACAGACAAGAGACCCAGTACTTC.

This clonotype turned up a few times. This chain uses TRBV18 with TRBJ2-6; D uncertain. Trimming removed 6 bases at V and 1 base at J, with 10 bases between. Germline loops: CDR1 KGHSH, CDR2 LQKENI. The CDR3 covers 15 residues. The DNA of the CDR3 is TGTGCCAGCTCGCCAACGCAATCTGGGGCCAACGTCCTGACTTTC. Translation: CASSPTQSGANVLTF. The complete variable domain, with remaining parts taken from reference TRBV18 and TRBJ2-6, reads NAGVMQNPRHLVRRRGQEARLRCSPMKGHSHVYWYRQLPEEGLKFMVYLQKENIIDESGMPKERFSAEFPKEGPSILRIQQVVRGDSAAYFCASSPTQSGANVLTFGAGSRLTVL.

This clonotype was seen just once. V is TRBV14 and J is TRBJ1-2, with D hard to call. In germline, CDR1 is SGHDN, CDR2 FVKESK. This CDR3 is 13 amino acids long. V was clipped by 6 bases and J by 0 bases, with 8 bases between them. The CDR3 region is CASRYGTNYGYTF. The CDR3 DNA sequence: TGTGCCAGCAGGTATGGGACTAACTATGGCTACACCTTC.

This clonotype was counted between two and nine times. A much larger clone is a single base away; this may be a read error. The J gene is TRBJ2-5, the V gene TRBV10-3; a possible D gene is TRBD2 (5 bases). The CDR3 loop spans 14 amino acids. Trimming stripped 0 bases from V and 11 bases from J, with 16 bases between. Germline V gene sequence: CDR1 ENHRY, CDR2 SYGVKD. As DNA, the CDR3 is TGTGCCATCAGTGAGTCTAGCGCAAACAATGAGCAGTACTTC. Translating gives CAISESSANNEQYF.

V and J are TRBV12-3 or TRBV12-4 and TRBJ2-3, with D tentatively TRBD1 (5 bases). The length of the CDR3 is 19 residues. Trimming stripped 6 bases from V and 0 bases from J, with 25 bases between. CDR3: CASSSGLSKGRLSTDTQYF. The CDR3 nucleotides read TGTGCCAGCAGCTCCGGGCTCTCGAAGGGGCGTCTGAGCACAGATACGCAGTATTTT.

The gene calls are TRBV10-3 and TRBJ2-5, with D unresolved. CDR1 is ENHRY and CDR2 is SYGVKD in the germline V gene. The CDR3 contains 11 residues. The germline V and J ends were trimmed by 5 bases and 7 bases, with 8 bases remaining between them. CDR3 bases: TGTGCCATCAGTTCGTCCGGGACCCAGTACTTC. Translated, it gives CAISSSGTQYF.

This clonotype was observed a handful of times. This chain uses TRBV7-3 with TRBJ2-3; the match to TRBD2 covers 7 bases. Trimming cost V 1 base and J 3 bases; bases outside gene matches: 4. The CDR3 sequence is 15 residues long. Germline CDR1 reads SGHTA; CDR2 reads FQGTGA. CDR3 DNA: TGTGCCAGCAGCTTAAATCCGGGAGGTACAGATACGCAGTATTTT. Its translation is CASSLNPGGTDTQYF.

J is TRBJ1-1 and V is TRBV12-3 or TRBV12-4, with D possibly matching TRBD1 (5 bases). The V gene lost 3 bases and the J gene lost 10 bases, with 12 bases spanning the gap. This CDR3 contains 12 residues. CDR3 sequence reads: CASSLGVLGAFF. DNA for the CDR3: TGTGCCAGCAGTTTGGGGGTTTTGGGAGCTTTCTTT.

This clonotype occurred a few times. J is TRBJ1-1 and V is TRBV27; the D is unclear. V was clipped by 7 bases and J by 1 base, with 13 bases between them. Germline assignment: CDR1 MNHEY and CDR2 SMNVEV (reference sequence). This CDR3 contains 14 residues. CDR3 region: CASMGRPSNTEAFF. The CDR3 nucleotides read TGTGCCAGCATGGGCAGACCATCGAACACTGAAGCTTTCTTT.

This chain uses TRBV20-1 with TRBJ1-2, with D tentatively TRBD1 (6 bases). V was shortened by 6 bases and J by 4 bases, with 12 bases between the two germline ends. CDR1 is DFQATT and CDR2 is SNEGSKA in the germline V gene (reference sequence). CDR3 length: 12 amino acids. The CDR3 DNA is TGCAGTGCGGAAGGACAGATCTATGGCTACACCTTC. It yields the protein CSAEGQIYGYTF.

The chain is built from TRBV27 and TRBJ1-6, with 7 bases lining up with TRBD1. This CDR3 is 15 amino acids long. V shed 5 bases, J shed 8 bases, and the junction held 9 bases outside the gene matches. Germline values: CDR1 MNHEY, CDR2 SMNVEV (reference sequence). The CDR3 reads CASSPQTGLDSPLHF. CDR3 DNA: TGTGCCAGCAGTCCACAGACAGGGCTGGATTCACCCCTCCACTTT.

This rearrangement joins TRBV28 to TRBJ1-1; 10 positions agree with TRBD1. This CDR3 is built from 17 residues. Trimming cost V 1 base and J 4 bases; bases outside gene matches: 9. Germline CDR1 MDHEN, CDR2 SYDVKM. CDR3 in amino acids: CASSLLGTGEEGTEAFF. The CDR3 DNA is TGTGCCAGCAGTTTATTAGGGACAGGGGAAGAGGGCACTGAAGCTTTCTTT.

A few counts support this clonotype. V gene TRBV29-1 combines with J gene TRBJ2-1, with D tentatively TRBD2 (6 bases). The germline V gene has CDR1 SQVTM and CDR2 ANQGSEA. V lost 2 bases to trimming and J lost 5 bases, with 10 bases between them. The CDR3 spans 13 residues. The CDR3 protein is CSVESAGNNEQFF. The CDR3 nucleotides are TGCAGCGTTGAATCGGCGGGAAACAATGAGCAGTTCTTC.

This rearrangement joins TRBV7-2 to TRBJ2-2; 7 bases align to TRBD2. With 0 bases clipped from V and 5 bases from J, the junction kept 6 bases outside the gene matches. This CDR3 contains 16 residues. Germline V gene sequence: CDR1 SGHTA, CDR2 FQGNSA. The CDR3, as DNA: TGTGCCAGCAGCTTAGCCTTGACGGGAGGAACCGGGGAGCTGTTTTTT. This translates into CASSLALTGGTGELFF.

This clonotype was picked up a small number of times. The chain joins TRBV7-9 to TRBJ2-5; D is unresolved. The ends were cut back, 4 bases at V and 5 bases at J, with 8 bases in the middle. The V gene's germline CDR1 is SEHNR and CDR2 FQNEAQ (reference sequence). CDR3 size: 12 residues. For the CDR3, the DNA is TGTGCCAGCAGCTCCTTTGGGGAGACCCAGTACTTC. Its protein is CASSSFGETQYF.

As regards this clonotype: Relative to the germline gene, one junction end is altered; a read error may explain this. This chain uses TRBV12-3 or TRBV12-4 with TRBJ2-5, with TRBD2 identical over 9 bases. CDR3 size: 14 residues. CDR3 coding DNA: TGTGCCAGCAATTTAGCGGGAGCTAAAGAGACCCAGTACTTC. Protein product: CASNLAGAKETQYF.

This chain uses TRBV18 with TRBJ2-5; D perhaps matches TRBD1 (6 bases). V was shortened by 5 bases and J by 0 bases, with 13 bases between the two germline ends. Germline V gene lookup returns CDR1 KGHSH and CDR2 LQKENI. The CDR3 is 15 amino acids. The CDR3 is CASSLNRAHQETQYF. The CDR3 DNA reads TGTGCCAGCTCATTGAACAGGGCTCACCAAGAGACCCAGTACTTC.